This is a list of T cell receptor beta chains from one sample in a study of blood T cell repertoires in COVID-19. Here immunoSEQ multiplex PCR was the method, and the copy in TCRdb shows in-frame clones only, minus some. The sample shows fewer than 200,000 clones, 82% of them seen only once. The specimen was peripheral blood. The receptors shown here come from a woman over 75 with acute or convalescent COVID-19. Both conserved end residues are part of each CDR3. A D gene is named only where the DNA matches it firmly. Where a row states a size, it is once, few, many or the class of an expanded clone; other rows omit it.

size,D,V,J,DNA,CDR3
NA,NA,TRBV6-5,TRBJ2-2,TGTGCCAGCAGTTACGAGCCAAGGGGATATACCGGGGAGCTGTTTTTT,CASSYEPRGYTGELFF
NA,TRBD2,TRBV12-5,TRBJ2-3,TGTGCTAGTGGTCCTGGGACTAGCGGGAGTCGGGCAGATACGCAGTATTTT,CASGPGTSGSRADTQYF
NA,TRBD1,TRBV6-2/TRBV6-3,TRBJ1-2,TGTGCCAGCAGTGGGACAGGACCGTATGGCTACACCTTC,CASSGTGPYGYTF
once,TRBD1,TRBV6-1,TRBJ2-7,TGTGCCAGCAGTGAATGGTCAGGGGGCAAATACGAGCAGTACTTC,CASSEWSGGKYEQYF
NA,NA,TRBV2,TRBJ1-1,TGTGCCAGCAGTGAAGGCCCAGGGTACACTGAAGCTTTCTTT,CASSEGPGYTEAFF
few,TRBD2,TRBV5-1,TRBJ2-3,TGCGCCAGCAGCCCAGACGACGGACTAGCGACTAATACGCAGTATTTT,CASSPDDGLATNTQYF
NA,NA,TRBV7-2,TRBJ2-5,TGTGCCAGCAGCTTTAACAGACAAGAGACCCAGTACTTC,CASSFNRQETQYF
NA,TRBD2,TRBV28,TRBJ2-7,TGTGCCAGCAGGGGACTAGCGGGAGACCGTAACTTC,CASRGLAGDRNF
NA,TRBD1,TRBV2,TRBJ1-2,TGTGCCAGCAGTGAAGGACAGGGCTATGGCTACACCTTC,CASSEGQGYGYTF
NA,NA,TRBV15,TRBJ1-1,TGTGCCACCAGCAGAGAGACGCGGTACTCTGAAGCTTTCTTT,CATSRETRYSEAFF
NA,TRBD1,TRBV24-1,TRBJ2-1,TGTGCCACCAGTGACTGGACAGGGGGTGGGTACAATGAGCAGTTCTTC,CATSDWTGGGYNEQFF
NA,TRBD1,TRBV5-1,TRBJ1-5,TGCGCCAGCAGCCCGGACAGGGGTCATCAGCCCCAGCATTTT,CASSPDRGHQPQHF
NA,TRBD1,TRBV28,TRBJ1-4,TGTGCCAGCAGTCCCAGGACAGGGAGTGCAACTAATGAAAAACTGTTTTTT,CASSPRTGSATNEKLFF
many,TRBD1,TRBV27,TRBJ1-1,TGTGCCAGCAGTAACAGGGGTACTGAAGCTTTCTTT,CASSNRGTEAFF
few,TRBD1,TRBV5-4,TRBJ2-7,TGTGCCAGCAGTCCCGGACAGGCAAATTCCTACGAGCAGTACTTC,CASSPGQANSYEQYF
NA,TRBD2,TRBV10-3,TRBJ2-1,TGTGCCATCAGTGAGGGTAGCGGGAGTGAGCAGTTCTTC,CAISEGSGSEQFF
NA,TRBD1,TRBV4-1,TRBJ1-1,TGCGCCAGCAGCCCGGTGGGGCAGGGGGCTGTCAAAAACACTGAAGCTTTCTTT,CASSPVGQGAVKNTEAFF
NA,NA,TRBV30,TRBJ2-5,TGTGCCTGGAGTAGCAGGGGACAGACCCAGTACTTC,CAWSSRGQTQYF
once,TRBD1,TRBV6-5,TRBJ1-1,TGTGCCAGCAGGGACAGGCGAGGAACGGCTGAAGCTTTCTTT,CASRDRRGTAEAFF
NA,NA,TRBV21-1,TRBJ1-6,TGTGCCAGCAGCCAGAGGAGAAGGAGGCGATCGGGATCACCCCTCCACTTT,CASSQRRRRRSGSPLHF